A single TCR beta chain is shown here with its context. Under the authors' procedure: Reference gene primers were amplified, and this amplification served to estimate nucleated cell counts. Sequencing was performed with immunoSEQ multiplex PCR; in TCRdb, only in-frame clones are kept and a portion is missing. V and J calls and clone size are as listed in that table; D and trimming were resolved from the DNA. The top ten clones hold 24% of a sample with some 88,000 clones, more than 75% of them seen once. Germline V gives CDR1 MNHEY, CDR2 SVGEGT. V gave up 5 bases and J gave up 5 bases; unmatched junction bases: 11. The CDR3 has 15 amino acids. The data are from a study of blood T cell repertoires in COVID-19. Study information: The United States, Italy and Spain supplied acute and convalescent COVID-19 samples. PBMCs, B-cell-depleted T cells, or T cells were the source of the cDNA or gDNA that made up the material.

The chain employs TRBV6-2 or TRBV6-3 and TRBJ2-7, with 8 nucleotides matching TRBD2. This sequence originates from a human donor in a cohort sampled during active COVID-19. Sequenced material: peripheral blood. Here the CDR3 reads CASSKQAGVFHEQYF. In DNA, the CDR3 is TGTGCCAGCAGTAAACAAGCGGGAGTATTCCACGAGCAGTACTTC.